The 29 T cell receptor beta chains given below trace back to one sample, sequenced in a study of blood T cells in healthy people across ages. Primers used in a second PCR of roughly 7 to 11 cycles were a sample-barcoded 5' primer and a J-beta primer mix. TCRdb recomputed calls from the 5' RACE reads with MiXCR, one row per CDR3 protein. The top ten clones hold around 0.75% of a sample with more than 1,000,000 distinct CDR3 sequences, approximately 25% of them seen once. The sample was also reused in another study, on T cells of mothers and their children.

Sequences were obtained from blood. The receptors derive from a girl aged 2-10 years in good health.

The rearrangement links TRBV6-2 or TRBV6-3 to TRBJ2-5; no reliable D call. V was cut by 4 bases and J by 2 bases, with 11 bases left in between. Germline V gene sequence: CDR1 MNHEY, CDR2 SVGEGT. CDR3 length equals 14 residues. The CDR3 DNA reads as TGTGCCAGCAGTTTAGTCAGCCCTCAAGAGACCCAGTACTTC. It codes for CASSLVSPQETQYF.

The chain is built from TRBV5-5 and TRBJ1-2; D is possibly TRBD1 (6 bases). The V end was cut by 4 bases, the J end by 4 bases, with 11 bases between. Germline CDR1 SGHKS, CDR2 YYEKEE (reference sequence). The CDR3 consists of 13 residues. CDR3 residues: CASSRGGGYGYTF. Written as DNA, the CDR3 is TGTGCCAGCAGCCGGGGAGGGGGCTATGGCTACACCTTC.

The V gene is TRBV12-3 or TRBV12-4, the J gene TRBJ1-1; a weak D match, TRBD1 (5 bases). The CDR3 sequence is 12 residues long. Trimming removed 10 bases at V and 11 bases at J, with 20 bases between. CDR3 in amino acids: CAISREGHSAFF. CDR3 nucleotide sequence: TGTGCCATCTCCCGAGAAGGACATTCGGCTTTCTTT.

This clonotype was found a few times. This rearrangement joins TRBV12-3 or TRBV12-4 to TRBJ2-7, with TRBD2 as a possible D gene (5 bases). The CDR3 consists of 15 residues. V lost 4 bases and J 9 bases, leaving 22 bases between the germline ends. The DNA of the CDR3 is TGTGCCAGCAGTTCCCCCCGCGGGTTAGACTGGTGGCAGTACTTC. This gives the protein CASSSPRGLDWWQYF.

The chain couples TRBV7-2 to TRBJ2-7; no firm D call. With the DNA end fitting TRBJ2-1 better, the J assignment may be wrong. The CDR3 runs to 12 residues. Germline CDR1 reads SGHTA; CDR2 reads FQGNSA. The CDR3 bases are TGTGCCAGCAGCAGACATGACGATGAGCAGTTCTTC. It yields the protein CASSRHDDEQFF.

This clonotype was found once. The V call is TRBV7-6, the J call TRBJ1-2; D uncertain. Trimming removed 1 base at V and 4 bases at J, with 13 bases between. Germline loops: CDR1 SGHVS, CDR2 FNYEAQ. The CDR3 sequence is 15 residues long. The CDR3, as DNA: TGTGCCAGCAGCTTAGACCCGGGCAGTGGCTATGGCTACACCTTC. This sequence encodes CASSLDPGSGYGYTF.

The J gene is TRBJ2-7, the V gene TRBV21-1. TRBV21-1 is shown as a pseudogene. The length of the CDR3 is 13 residues. The CDR3 loop reads CAPQYRASYEQYF. The CDR3 DNA sequence: TGTGCCCCCCAGTATCGGGCTTCCTACGAGCAGTACTTC.

The chain is built from TRBV7-6 and TRBJ2-3, with 9 nucleotides matching TRBD2. The CDR3 totals 18 residues. Germline loops: CDR1 SGHVS, CDR2 FNYEAQ. V trimming: 2 bases; J trimming: 0 bases; junction bases outside the gene matches: 9. Written as DNA, the CDR3 is TGTGCCAGCAGCTTATCCCCCTTGCTAGCGGGGAGCACAGATACGCAGTATTTT. Its translation is CASSLSPLLAGSTDTQYF.

J is TRBJ1-1 and V is TRBV10-3; no firm D call. CDR1 is ENHRY and CDR2 is SYGVKD in the germline V gene. CDR3 length: 13 amino acids. V was trimmed by 3 bases and J by 10 bases, leaving 15 bases between them. The CDR3 protein is CAISERGILGAFF. As DNA, the CDR3 is TGTGCCATCAGTGAACGTGGGATATTAGGAGCTTTCTTT.

The rearrangement joins TRBV4-3 to TRBJ2-3, with a tentative D call TRBD2 (7 bases). The V end was cut by 1 base, the J end by 4 bases, with 15 bases between. This CDR3 is 16 amino acids long. Germline V gives CDR1 LGHNA, CDR2 YSLEER. The CDR3 spells CASSQVDGGLPDTQYF. The CDR3 DNA reads as TGCGCCAGCAGCCAAGTTGACGGGGGGCTGCCAGATACGCAGTATTTT.

The chain combines TRBV20-1 with TRBJ2-5; 7 nucleotides line up with TRBD2. The germline CDR1 and CDR2 sequences are DFQATT and SNEGSKA (reference sequence). V shed 6 bases and J 5 bases; nucleotides not matched to a gene: 12. This CDR3 is 14 amino acids long. CDR3 coding DNA: TGCAGTGCACGCCGACTAGCTACCCGTGAGACCCAGTACTTC. It specifies CSARRLATRETQYF.

Of note for this clonotype: At one end, the junction sequence differs from germline, possibly due to a read error. This CDR3 is CASSLTQTGEQSF. CDR3 coding DNA: TGTGCCAGCAGCCTGACCCAAACGGGGGAGCAGTCCTTC. The chain employs TRBV28 and TRBJ2-5, with D perhaps TRBD2 (6 bases). The CDR3 spans 13 residues. CDR1 is MDHEN and CDR2 is SYDVKM in the germline V gene. The complete variable domain, with remaining parts taken from reference TRBV28 and TRBJ2-5, reads DVKVTQSSRYLVKRTGEKVFLECVQDMDHENMFWYRQDPGLGLRLIYFSYDVKMKEKGDIPEGYSVSREKKERFSLILESASTNQTSMYLCASSLTQTGEQSFGPGTRLLVL.

The chain joins TRBV6-1 to TRBJ2-7, with TRBD2 identical over 8 bases. Looked up from germline, CDR1 is MNHNS and CDR2 is SASEGT. The V gene end was trimmed by 8 bases and the J gene end by 3 bases; junction bases not matched to a gene: 18. CDR3 size: 17 residues. CDR3 residues: CASSPSTFDLAGYEQYF. CDR3 bases: TGTGCCAGCTCCCCCTCAACTTTCGATCTAGCGGGCTACGAGCAGTACTTC.

This clonotype has only a few counts. CDR3 in amino acids: CSARERVDEQFF. The CDR3 DNA is TGCAGTGCTAGAGAGAGGGTGGATGAGCAGTTCTTC. The V gene is TRBV20-1, the J gene TRBJ2-1, with D tentatively TRBD2 (5 bases). Trimming stripped 0 bases from V and 8 bases from J, with 8 bases between. From germline, CDR1 is DFQATT and CDR2 SNEGSKA (reference sequence). This CDR3 has 12 residues.

CDR3 protein: CASSAGTSGRRWGINIQYF. The CDR3 region has the DNA TGTGCCAGCAGCGCAGGGACTAGCGGGAGACGATGGGGGATAAACATTCAGTACTTC. The V and J genes are TRBV9 and TRBJ2-4; 14 nucleotides match TRBD2. J gave up 6 bases and V 3 bases, and 14 bases lay outside the gene matches. The germline gives CDR1 SGDLS, CDR2 YYNGEE. This CDR3 spans 19 amino acids.

This clonotype was seen a handful of times. This chain connects TRBV7-8 to TRBJ2-2, with a weak D call TRBD1 (6 bases). V was pared by 4 bases and J by 8 bases, with 20 bases between. Germline CDR1 is SGHVS and CDR2 is FQNEAQ. This CDR3 comprises 16 residues. The CDR3 DNA is TGTGCCAGCAGCTCGTTCAGCCGGGACAAACGAGGGGAGCTGTTTTTT. It is translated as CASSSFSRDKRGELFF.

The sample holds a few counts of this clonotype. V usage is TRBV24-1 and J usage is TRBJ2-5; D is unclear. The tail of the sequence fits TRBJ2-1 better, so the J call may be wrong. CDR3 size: 15 residues. The germline V gene encodes CDR1 KGHDR and CDR2 SFDVKD. CDR3 sequence: CATSGIWNSNNEQFF. CDR3 DNA sequence: TGTGCCACCAGTGGGATATGGAACTCAAACAATGAGCAGTTCTTC.

The chain couples TRBV12-3 or TRBV12-4 to TRBJ2-1; TRBD2 aligns across 10 bases. The CDR3 contains 14 residues. V trimming: 8 bases; J trimming: 8 bases; junction bases outside the gene matches: 9. This CDR3 reads CASGPSGSPDEQFF. CDR3 DNA sequence: TGTGCCAGCGGACCTAGCGGGAGCCCCGATGAGCAGTTCTTC.

CDR3 sequence: CASSPGQGRSNEKLFF. CDR3 DNA: TGTGCCAGCAGTCCGGGACAGGGACGTTCCAATGAAAAACTGTTTTTT. This chain links TRBV6-1 with TRBJ1-4; TRBD1 aligns across 9 bases. CDR1 is MNHNS and CDR2 is SASEGT in the germline V gene. This CDR3 has 16 residues. V gave up 5 bases and J gave up 5 bases; unmatched junction bases: 9.

In nucleotides, the CDR3 is TGTGCCAGCTGCAGGGAAAGCAATCAGCCCCAGCATTTT. Amino acid sequence: CASCRESNQPQHF. V and J are TRBV6-2 or TRBV6-3 and TRBJ1-5; TRBD1 is a possible D gene (5 bases). The CDR3 is 13 residues long. Germline CDR1 and CDR2: MNHEY and SVGEGT. V dropped 8 bases and J dropped 1 base, with 9 bases sitting between them.

This clonotype was seen a few times. This chain links TRBV6-1 with TRBJ2-5, with a weak D call TRBD1 (6 bases). The germline gives CDR1 MNHNS, CDR2 SASEGT. The CDR3 contains 16 residues. Between the trimmed V and J ends, which lost 6 bases and 5 bases, there was a span of 22 bases. CDR3 in amino acids: CASSRLEQGLGETQYF. The CDR3 region has the DNA TGTGCCAGCAGCCGTTTGGAACAGGGCCTGGGGGAGACCCAGTACTTC.

This clonotype was seen more than once but under ten times. The chain couples TRBV27 to TRBJ2-7; TRBD1 matches at 7 bases. Per germline, CDR1 MNHEY and CDR2 SMNVEV (reference sequence). The CDR3 has 14 residues. V shed 4 bases and J 3 bases; nucleotides not matched to a gene: 6. CDR3 region: CASSYRGVIYEQYF. The CDR3 DNA reads TGTGCCAGCAGTTACAGGGGCGTGATCTACGAGCAGTACTTC.

Ten or more counts support this clonotype. The chain joins TRBV7-8 to TRBJ2-3; 7 bases map to TRBD2. Germline V gene lookup returns CDR1 SGHVS and CDR2 FQNEAQ. This CDR3 has 15 amino acids. J gave up 2 bases and V 1 base, and 3 bases lay outside the gene matches. CDR3 region: CASSLGGLSTDTQYF. The CDR3 DNA follows: TGTGCCAGCAGCTTAGGGGGACTATCCACAGATACGCAGTATTTT.

This chain joins TRBV12-3 or TRBV12-4 and TRBJ1-3; the D is unclear. V was trimmed by 3 bases and J by 5 bases, leaving 17 bases between them. The CDR3 sequence is 16 residues long. The CDR3 loop is CASSLGGVGLRNTIYF. CDR3 nucleotides: TGTGCCAGCAGTTTGGGAGGCGTAGGGCTCCGAAACACCATATATTTT.

This clonotype appeared a few times. Here the CDR3 DNA reads TGTGCCAGCAGCTTGGGACAGCCCGACGAAGCTTTCTTT. It is translated as CASSLGQPDEAFF. The genes are TRBV7-9 and TRBJ1-1, with 7 bases matching TRBD1. There are 13 residues in the CDR3. The trim removed 3 bases at V and 8 bases at J, leaving 6 bases unmatched. CDR1 is SEHNR and CDR2 is FQNEAQ in the germline V gene (reference sequence).

This sequence joins TRBV5-5 and TRBJ2-7; D is unresolved. The J call may be incorrect, as the DNA end agrees better with TRBJ2-1. The germline CDR1 and CDR2 sequences are SGHKS and YYEKEE (reference sequence). The CDR3 is 14 residues long. The CDR3 sequence is CASSLAHTYNEQFF. The CDR3 coding sequence is TGTGCCAGCAGCTTGGCCCACACCTACAATGAGCAGTTCTTC.

This clonotype was recorded a few times. The chain carries TRBV12-3 or TRBV12-4 and TRBJ1-1; D is unresolved. The V gene lost 3 bases and the J gene lost 7 bases, with 12 bases spanning the gap. The CDR3 covers 13 residues. CDR3 nucleotide sequence: TGTGCCAGCAGTTTGGTGTTGGGGAGTGAAGCTTTCTTT. Translated, it gives CASSLVLGSEAFF.

V gene TRBV20-1 combines with J gene TRBJ2-5; no definite D call. With the DNA end fitting TRBJ2-1 better, the J assignment may be wrong. The CDR3 loop spans 16 amino acids. Germline CDR1 is DFQATT and CDR2 is SNEGSKA (reference sequence). The CDR3 spells CSARDLMIGEFNEQFF. The CDR3 DNA is TGCAGTGCTAGAGATCTAATGATCGGAGAATTCAATGAGCAGTTCTTC.

The genes are TRBV11-2 and TRBJ2-4; D is possibly TRBD2 (6 bases). Trimming took 3 bases from V and 2 from J, leaving 8 bases between them. CDR1 and CDR2 (germline): SGHAT, FQNNGV. The CDR3 covers 14 residues. CDR3 sequence (DNA): TGTGCCAGCAGCTTCGGGGGAACCAAAAACATTCAGTACTTC. This translates into CASSFGGTKNIQYF.